This TCR beta chain was identified during a study of blood T cells in healthy people across ages. The V segment lost 2 bases and the J segment 1 base; nucleotides outside the gene matches: 7. This CDR3 is 16 amino acids long. The germline V gene encodes CDR1 SGHRS and CDR2 YFSETQ. Primers used in a second PCR of roughly 7 to 11 cycles were a sample-barcoded 5' primer and a J-beta primer mix. TCRdb reprocessed the 5' RACE reads with MiXCR, giving one entry per CDR3 protein. Of some 780,000 distinct CDR3 sequences in the sample, 56% are singletons; the top ten hold 20% to 30%. The chain links TRBV5-1 to TRBJ2-5, with 8 bases lining up with TRBD2. The specimen sequenced was blood. This TCR came from a man aged 40-50 years in good health. Written as DNA, the CDR3 is TGCGCCAGCAGCTTTTTTCAGCGGGGGTTCCAAGAGACCCAGTACTTC. Protein: CASSFFQRGFQETQYF.